These 32 T cell receptor beta chains originate from one sample sequenced in a study of beta chain features in type 1 diabetes. As every portion of the isolated RNA was reverse transcribed, the sequencing read expressed TCRB transcripts. Some clones are missing from TCRdb's copy, which holds only in-frame ones; the method was immunoSEQ multiplex PCR. The data show 200,000 to 300,000 clones, under 13% seen once. Study-level points and caveats: For Type 1 diabetes patients, all four CD4+ subsets carried TCRB CDR3s that were moderately but significantly shorter.

No antigens are known for them. What was sequenced was naive CD4+ T cells from blood. Receptors were obtained from a man aged 30 to 45 with type 1 diabetes.

This clone was seen more than once but under ten times. This chain joins TRBV27 and TRBJ1-1; tentatively, D is TRBD1 (6 bases). Germline V gene data show CDR1 as MNHEY and CDR2 as SMNVEV (reference sequence). Trimming shortened V by 4 bases and J by 0 bases, and 18 bases separated the two germline ends. The CDR3 extends over 17 amino acids. CDR3 amino acids: CASSSHPDSIMNTEAFF. CDR3 bases: TGTGCCAGCAGTTCCCACCCGGACAGCATAATGAACACTGAAGCTTTCTTT.

This clone was seen a few times. V is TRBV5-1 and J is TRBJ2-7, with TRBD1 identical over 7 bases. CDR3 size: 12 residues. From germline, CDR1 is SGHRS and CDR2 YFSETQ. V lost 5 bases to trimming and J lost 5 bases; unmatched junction nucleotides: 4. In DNA, the CDR3 is TGCGCCAGCAGACAAACAGGGGACGAGCAGTACTTC. Translated: CASRQTGDEQYF.

The chain employs TRBV29-1 and TRBJ2-2; tentatively, D is TRBD1 (6 bases). Germline V gene data show CDR1 as SQVTM and CDR2 as ANQGSEA. V dropped 3 bases and J dropped 6 bases, with 17 bases sitting between them. The CDR3 covers 15 residues. The CDR3 nucleotides are TGCAGCGTTGATGGGGGAACAGGGTCGCCCGGGGAGCTGTTTTTT. Translating gives CSVDGGTGSPGELFF.

The rearrangement joins TRBV6-4 to TRBJ2-4; TRBD1 might be the D (6 bases). The CDR3 runs 14 residues. Germline-derived CDR1 and CDR2 are MRHNA and SNTAGT. Trimming removed 2 bases at V and 7 bases at J, with 12 bases between. Written as DNA, the CDR3 is TGTGCCAGCAGTGACGGGGCAGGGGCGAACATTCAGTACTTC. It yields the protein CASSDGAGANIQYF.

The V gene is TRBV9, the J gene TRBJ2-7; weak D call: TRBD2 (5 bases). Trimming took 4 bases from V and 6 from J, leaving 14 bases between them. This CDR3 comprises 13 residues. CDR1 and CDR2 from the germline V gene are SGDLS and YYNGEE. The CDR3 DNA is TGTGCCAGCAGCCTAACTAGTCTTGGCGAGCAGTACTTC. Its translation: CASSLTSLGEQYF.

This clone showed up many times. This sequence joins TRBV4-3 and TRBJ2-1; D unclear. The germline gives CDR1 LGHNA, CDR2 YSLEER. V lost 0 bases to trimming and J lost 9 bases, with 9 bases between them. This CDR3 comprises 13 residues. This chain's CDR3 is CASSQDRRSEQFF. CDR3 in DNA: TGCGCCAGCAGCCAAGATAGGCGGAGTGAGCAGTTCTTC.

In this sample, this clone turned up a few times. This sample also contains other DNA sequences that code for the same CDR3. The chain combines TRBV7-9 with TRBJ2-7; perhaps TRBD1 as D (6 bases). CDR3 size: 14 residues. Trimming cost V 3 bases and J 0 bases, with 9 bases left between them. Germline CDR1 SEHNR, CDR2 FQNEAQ (reference sequence). CDR3 protein: CASSLVGASYEQYF. The CDR3 bases are TGTGCCAGCAGCTTGGTGGGGGCCTCCTACGAGCAGTACTTC.

The chain uses TRBV2 and TRBJ1-3; D is uncertain. Trimming left V 11 bases short and J 1 base short, with 12 bases between. Germline loops: CDR1 SNHLY, CDR2 FYNNEI. CDR3 length equals 13 residues. CDR3 sequence (DNA): TGTGCCTCAAGCGGAGATTCTGGAAACACCATATATTTT. It encodes CASSGDSGNTIYF.

This clone occurred a few times. V usage is TRBV7-9 and J usage is TRBJ2-3, with TRBD1 matching 10 bases. The CDR3 extends over 17 amino acids. The V segment lost 3 bases and the J segment 0 bases; nucleotides outside the gene matches: 6. Germline CDR1 is SEHNR and CDR2 is FQNEAQ (reference sequence). CDR3 nucleotide sequence: TGTGCCAGCAGCTTCCTGACAGGGGGCGTTAGCACAGATACGCAGTATTTT. Residues: CASSFLTGGVSTDTQYF.

This clone was found a few times. This chain joins TRBV2 and TRBJ1-2; 7 positions agree with TRBD1. The CDR3 is made up of 14 amino acids. With 5 bases clipped from V and 2 bases from J, the junction kept 5 bases outside the gene matches. Germline loops: CDR1 SNHLY, CDR2 FYNNEI. Written as DNA, the CDR3 is TGTGCCAGCAGTTCCTCGACAGGGAACTATGGCTACACCTTC. This translates into CASSSSTGNYGYTF.

The rearrangement links TRBV23-1 to TRBJ2-7, with D possibly matching TRBD2 (6 bases). TRBV23-1 is flagged as an ORF with uncertain function. CDR3 length: 12 amino acids. The ends were cut back, 7 bases at V and 3 bases at J, with 10 bases in the middle. CDR3 region: CASTRDFYEQYF. CDR3 nucleotide sequence: TGCGCCAGCACCCGGGACTTCTACGAGCAGTACTTC.

This CDR3 is CASSSDRGPTGELFF. The CDR3 DNA reads as TGCGCCAGCAGCTCGGACAGGGGGCCGACGGGGGAGCTGTTTTTT. This rearrangement joins TRBV5-1 to TRBJ2-2; 11 bases are a match to TRBD1. This CDR3 contains 15 residues. Germline CDR1 and CDR2: SGHRS and YFSETQ. V shed 3 bases and J 8 bases; nucleotides not matched to a gene: 6.

The sample holds a few counts of this clone. The rearrangement links TRBV23-1 to TRBJ2-4, with D hard to call. TRBV23-1 is treated as an ORF (open reading frame) with a function not yet certain. The CDR3 length is 16 residues. The ends were cut back, 2 bases at V and 0 bases at J, with 11 bases in the middle. CDR3 protein: CASSQSPRGAKNIQYF. CDR3 nucleotide sequence: TGCGCCAGCAGTCAAAGCCCCAGAGGAGCCAAAAACATTCAGTACTTC.

This clone showed up just a few times. The chain recombines TRBV7-9 with TRBJ1-5, with a weak D call TRBD1 (5 bases). Germline V gene sequence: CDR1 SEHNR, CDR2 FQNEAQ (reference sequence). V lost 5 bases, J lost 4 bases, and 9 bases lay in between. The CDR3 length is 13 residues. CDR3 nucleotides: TGTGCCAGCAGCCCCGGGGGGAATCAGCCCCAGCATTTT. Translation: CASSPGGNQPQHF.

This clone was detected a few times. The genes are TRBV4-2 and TRBJ2-1; D remains unclear. Germline-derived CDR1 and CDR2 are LGHNA and YNFKEQ. V was cut by 2 bases and J by 7 bases, with 6 bases left in between. This CDR3 contains 12 residues. The CDR3 reads CASSQNKNEQFF. The CDR3 nucleotides are TGTGCCAGCAGCCAAAATAAAAATGAGCAGTTCTTC.

On this clone itself: Different DNA sequences within this sample yield the same CDR3. The chain's CDR3 is CASSHYEQYF. CDR3 DNA sequence: TGTGCCAGCAGCCACTACGAGCAGTACTTC. The genes are TRBV28 and TRBJ2-7; D gene unclear. The CDR3 spans 10 residues. Germline CDR1 MDHEN, CDR2 SYDVKM. V was pared by 6 bases and J by 3 bases, with 3 bases between.

This clone was detected only a few times. The rearrangement links TRBV28 to TRBJ2-3; D perhaps matches TRBD1 (6 bases). With 6 bases removed from V and 3 bases from J, the gap between germline ends came to 19 bases. The CDR3 totals 16 residues. Germline V gives CDR1 MDHEN, CDR2 SYDVKM. CDR3 nucleotides: TGTGCCAGCAGCCCCACCCCACAGGGATTGACAGATACGCAGTATTTT. Translated, it gives CASSPTPQGLTDTQYF.

This sequence joins TRBV6-5 and TRBJ2-3, with 7 bases matching TRBD2. The junction had 6 bases not matched to a gene; V was cut back by 6 bases and J by 0 bases. The CDR3 is made up of 15 amino acids. CDR1 and CDR2 (germline): MNHEY, SVGAGI. The CDR3 protein is CASSSHSGSTDTQYF. The CDR3 nucleotides are TGTGCCAGCAGCTCGCATAGCGGGAGCACAGATACGCAGTATTTT.

The chain combines TRBV5-5 with TRBJ2-1; D gene unclear. Trimming took off 2 bases at V and 9 bases at J, with 6 bases between the two ends. The CDR3 runs 11 residues. The germline V gene encodes CDR1 SGHKS and CDR2 YYEKEE (reference sequence). CDR3 DNA sequence: TGTGCCAGCAGCTTCGGAGCTGAGCAGTTCTTC. Translating it yields CASSFGAEQFF.

This clone was counted between two and nine times. One junction end does not reproduce the germline sequence, and a read error may be involved. The rearrangement joins TRBV11-1 to TRBJ2-3, with D maybe TRBD1 (6 bases). The CDR3 spans 14 residues. Germline V gene sequence: CDR1 SGHAT, CDR2 FQDESV (reference sequence). In DNA, the CDR3 is TGTGCCAGCAGCTTAGCTGGGGGCACGGATACGCAGTATTTT. Residues: CASSLAGGTDTQYF. The full variable domain, with the rest looked up from reference TRBV11-1 and TRBJ2-3, is EAEVAQSPRYKITEKSQAVAFWCDPISGHATLYWYRQILGQGPELLVQFQDESVVDDSQLPKDRFSAERLKGVDSTLKIQPAELGDSAMYLCASSLAGGTDTQYFGPGTRLTVL.

This chain connects TRBV4-2 to TRBJ1-3; possible D gene TRBD1, 5 bases. The CDR3 consists of 15 residues. Germline lookup yields CDR1 LGHNA and CDR2 YNFKEQ. Trimming pared 4 bases from V and 0 bases from J, leaving 10 bases between. CDR3 loop: CASSRTGDSGNTIYF. CDR3 in DNA: TGTGCCAGCAGCCGCACAGGAGACTCTGGAAACACCATATATTTT.

The J gene is TRBJ1-2, the V gene TRBV6-1, with D maybe TRBD1 (5 bases). CDR3 length: 14 residues. V lost 1 base to trimming and J lost 2 bases, with 8 bases between them. Germline V lookup: CDR1 MNHNS, CDR2 SASEGT. In DNA form, the CDR3 reads TGTGCCAGCAGTGAAGGACAGTGGAACTATGGCTACACCTTC. Amino acid sequence: CASSEGQWNYGYTF.

This clone was found a few times. The CDR3 sequence is CASSPEAWQPQHF. CDR3 nucleotides: TGTGCCAGCTCACCCGAGGCATGGCAGCCCCAGCATTTT. V usage is TRBV18 and J usage is TRBJ1-5; D is ambiguous. V was shortened by 3 bases and J by 7 bases, with 10 bases between the two germline ends. The CDR3 sequence is 13 residues long. CDR1 and CDR2 (germline): KGHSH, LQKENI.

The J gene is TRBJ1-5, the V gene TRBV7-9; maybe TRBD1 (6 bases). This CDR3 contains 16 residues. Trimming shortened V by 4 bases and J by 1 base, and 14 bases separated the two germline ends. Germline CDR1 reads SEHNR; CDR2 reads FQNEAQ (reference sequence). The CDR3 spells CASSWGGAASNQPQHF. The DNA for the CDR3 is TGTGCCAGCAGCTGGGGGGGGGCGGCCAGCAATCAGCCCCAGCATTTT.

This clone was found a few times. This chain joins TRBV2 and TRBJ2-5; 9 bases align to TRBD2. The trim removed 5 bases at V and 4 bases at J, leaving 2 bases unmatched. CDR3 length equals 13 residues. The V gene's germline CDR1 is SNHLY and CDR2 FYNNEI. The CDR3 sequence: CASSFSGGETQYF. The CDR3 coding sequence is TGTGCCAGCAGTTTTAGCGGGGGAGAGACCCAGTACTTC.

This clone was counted only a few times. The rearrangement joins TRBV9 to TRBJ2-7; 8 positions match TRBD1. The CDR3 consists of 17 residues. CDR1 is SGDLS and CDR2 is YYNGEE in the germline V gene. Trimming cost V 0 bases and J 2 bases; bases outside gene matches: 10. The CDR3 nucleotides are TGTGCCAGCAGCGTAGGATCAGGGGGCGATGGAGCCTACGAGCAGTACTTC. Its protein is CASSVGSGGDGAYEQYF.

V usage is TRBV4-3 and J usage is TRBJ2-2; possible D gene TRBD1, 6 bases. This CDR3 is 15 amino acids long. V dropped 0 bases and J dropped 6 bases, with 11 bases sitting between them. Germline loops: CDR1 LGHNA, CDR2 YSLEER. CDR3 residues: CASSQDYQGPGELFF. The CDR3 bases are TGCGCCAGCAGCCAAGATTATCAGGGGCCCGGGGAGCTGTTTTTT.

The genes are TRBV7-9 and TRBJ2-7; 7 positions agree with TRBD1. J was trimmed by 2 bases and V by 5 bases; bases with no gene match: 3. Germline assignment: CDR1 SEHNR and CDR2 FQNEAQ (reference sequence). This CDR3 is built from 13 residues. CDR3 region: CASSDRAPYEQYF. CDR3 sequence (DNA): TGTGCCAGCAGCGACAGGGCTCCCTACGAGCAGTACTTC.

This clone appeared a few times. The CDR3 reads CASSFTRGSSTDTQYF. For the CDR3, the DNA is TGTGCCAGCAGCTTTACCCGTGGTAGTAGCACAGATACGCAGTATTTT. V usage is TRBV5-4 and J usage is TRBJ2-3; no reliable D call. Germline V CDR1 and CDR2: SGHNT, YYREEE (reference sequence). The V end was cut by 2 bases, the J end by 0 bases, with 13 bases between. The CDR3 length is 16 residues.

V and J are TRBV7-2 and TRBJ2-7; possibly TRBD1 for D (6 bases). The length of the CDR3 is 14 residues. The germline V and J ends were trimmed by 5 bases and 4 bases, with 15 bases remaining between them. CDR1 and CDR2 from the germline V gene are SGHTA and FQGNSA. The CDR3 DNA sequence: TGTGCCAGCAGCCGTTGGACAGAGACTTACGAGCAGTACTTC. The encoded protein is CASSRWTETYEQYF.

The chain uses TRBV5-5 and TRBJ2-3; 10 bases align to TRBD2. The CDR3 has 16 amino acids. V was pared by 4 bases and J by 4 bases, with 9 bases of the junction left unmatched. Germline-derived CDR1 and CDR2 are SGHKS and YYEKEE (reference sequence). DNA of the CDR3: TGTGCCAGCAGCCCCCCGAGCGGGGGGGATCCAGATACGCAGTATTTT. Encoded protein: CASSPPSGGDPDTQYF.

The CDR3: CASSQPTTGNEQYF. The CDR3 DNA sequence: TGTGCCAGCAGCCAACCCACCACAGGAAACGAGCAGTACTTC. The gene calls are TRBV4-2 and TRBJ2-7; tentatively, D is TRBD1 (5 bases). This CDR3 has 14 residues. Germline CDR1 reads LGHNA; CDR2 reads YNFKEQ. The V gene lost 2 bases and the J gene lost 5 bases, with 13 bases spanning the gap.